This record covers a single T cell receptor beta chain. In the authors' workflow: Researchers report that nucleated cell counts were estimated from reference gene primer amplification. Clones were read by immunoSEQ multiplex PCR, and TCRdb kept only the in-frame ones, dropping some. V, J and clone size are those of that table, while D and trimming were read from the DNA. The table includes 180,000 or so clones, 90% detected once. This sample is part of a study of blood T cell repertoires in COVID-19. As for the study in general: Researchers got acute and convalescent COVID-19 samples from the United States, Italy and Spain. Sources were T cells, B-cell-depleted T cells, or PBMCs; the material itself was cDNA or gDNA.

The specimen was peripheral blood. The sequence was obtained from a man aged 50 or older with acute or convalescent COVID-19.

CDR3 residues: CASSLALGGRLGTDTQYF. In DNA form, the CDR3 reads TGTGCCAGCAGCTTAGCGCTGGGGGGGAGACTGGGCACAGATACGCAGTATTTT. The genes are TRBV7-9 and TRBJ2-3; 7 nucleotides match TRBD2. Per the germline V gene, CDR1 is SEHNR and CDR2 is FQNEAQ (reference sequence). The CDR3 has 18 residues. V lost 0 bases to trimming and J lost 1 base; unmatched junction nucleotides: 10.